This record concerns one TCR beta chain sequence. In the study's own analysis: Estimated nucleated cell counts came from reference gene primer amplification. Here immunoSEQ multiplex PCR was the method, and the copy in TCRdb shows in-frame clones only, minus some. V and J calls and clone size are those listed in that table; D and trimming were worked out from the DNA. The table includes fewer than 250,000 clones, 75% to 85% detected once. The entry originates in a study of blood T cell repertoires in COVID-19. About the research overall: Researchers got acute and convalescent COVID-19 samples from the United States, Italy and Spain. Sources were T cells, B-cell-depleted T cells, or PBMCs; the material itself was cDNA or gDNA.

V was clipped by 0 bases and J by 0 bases, with 11 bases between them. In germline, CDR1 is SGHRS, CDR2 YFSETQ. The CDR3 runs 16 residues. The sequencing sample was made of peripheral blood. This receptor was obtained from a man in his sixties with acute or convalescent COVID-19. This sequence joins TRBV5-1 and TRBJ2-3; the D is unclear. In DNA, the CDR3 is TGCGCCAGCAGCTTGGGTCGAGGCATTAGCACAGATACGCAGTATTTT. Translating it yields CASSLGRGISTDTQYF.